These T cell receptor beta chains were read from a single sample in a study of cytomegalovirus exposure and HLA in healthy donors. The protocol was immunoSEQ multiplex PCR, while the TCRdb copy is restricted to in-frame clones and leaves out a portion. Its table records some 130,000 clones. Sequencing used PBMCs. Every receptor here comes from a man aged 18 to 30 in good health and CMV-seronegative. Each CDR3 is given with its conserved first and last residue.

CDR3aa: CSVGLAVGETQYF; v_gene: TRBV29-1; j_gene: TRBJ2-5
CDR3aa: CASSLGLGGVETQYF; v_gene: TRBV7-9; j_gene: TRBJ2-5
CDR3aa: CASSLGFRDTEAFF; v_gene: TRBV5-6; j_gene: TRBJ1-1
CDR3aa: CAISAPPTGGEQYF; v_gene: TRBV10-3; j_gene: TRBJ2-7
CDR3aa: CASNAVSTEAFF; v_gene: TRBV28; j_gene: TRBJ1-1
CDR3aa: CASSESGGWTDTQYF; v_gene: TRBV6-1; j_gene: TRBJ2-3
CDR3aa: CASSTSRWTEAFF; v_gene: TRBV13; j_gene: TRBJ1-1
CDR3aa: CAIRRGWGGLSYEQYF; v_gene: TRBV10-3; j_gene: TRBJ2-7
CDR3aa: CASSQGETQYF; v_gene: TRBV27; j_gene: TRBJ2-5
CDR3aa: CAISGTALATNEKLFF; v_gene: TRBV10-3; j_gene: TRBJ1-4
CDR3aa: CASSPGHNTGELFF; v_gene: TRBV5-1; j_gene: TRBJ2-2
CDR3aa: CASQAGSGADYEQYF; v_gene: TRBV4-2; j_gene: TRBJ2-7
CDR3aa: CSASGGYTF; v_gene: TRBV20-1; j_gene: TRBJ1-2
CDR3aa: CASSPADRVPYEQYF; v_gene: TRBV18; j_gene: TRBJ2-7
CDR3aa: CASSSRTGRETEAFF; v_gene: TRBV5-1; j_gene: TRBJ1-1
CDR3aa: CASSGDRGLGNTIYF; v_gene: TRBV2; j_gene: TRBJ1-3
CDR3aa: CASSRTGVTDTQYF; v_gene: TRBV7-9; j_gene: TRBJ2-3
CDR3aa: CASSLGDSPNYGYTF; v_gene: TRBV5-4; j_gene: TRBJ1-2
CDR3aa: CASSLDGAGGPQTQYF; v_gene: TRBV5-4; j_gene: TRBJ2-5
CDR3aa: CASSLDRWNRTNTGELFF; v_gene: TRBV11-3; j_gene: TRBJ2-2
CDR3aa: CASRQLQGSRPGYNEQFF; v_gene: TRBV7-9; j_gene: TRBJ2-1
CDR3aa: CASSPLTSGDYNEQFF; v_gene: TRBV27; j_gene: TRBJ2-1
CDR3aa: CASSVGTGPYEQYF; v_gene: TRBV9; j_gene: TRBJ2-7
CDR3aa: CASSSTHGRGPAKLFF; v_gene: TRBV7-2; j_gene: TRBJ1-4
CDR3aa: CASSAQGRELFF; v_gene: TRBV9; j_gene: TRBJ2-2